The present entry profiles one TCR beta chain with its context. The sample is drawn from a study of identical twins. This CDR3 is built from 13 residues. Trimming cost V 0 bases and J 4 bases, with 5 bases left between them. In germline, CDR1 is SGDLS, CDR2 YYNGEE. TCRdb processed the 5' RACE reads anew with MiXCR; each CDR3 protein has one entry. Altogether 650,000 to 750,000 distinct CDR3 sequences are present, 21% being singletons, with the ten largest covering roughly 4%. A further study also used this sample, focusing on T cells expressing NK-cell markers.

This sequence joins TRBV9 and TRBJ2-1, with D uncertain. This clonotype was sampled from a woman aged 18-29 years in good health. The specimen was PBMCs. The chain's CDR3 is CASSVGQYNEQFF. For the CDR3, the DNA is TGTGCCAGCAGCGTAGGGCAGTACAATGAGCAGTTCTTC.